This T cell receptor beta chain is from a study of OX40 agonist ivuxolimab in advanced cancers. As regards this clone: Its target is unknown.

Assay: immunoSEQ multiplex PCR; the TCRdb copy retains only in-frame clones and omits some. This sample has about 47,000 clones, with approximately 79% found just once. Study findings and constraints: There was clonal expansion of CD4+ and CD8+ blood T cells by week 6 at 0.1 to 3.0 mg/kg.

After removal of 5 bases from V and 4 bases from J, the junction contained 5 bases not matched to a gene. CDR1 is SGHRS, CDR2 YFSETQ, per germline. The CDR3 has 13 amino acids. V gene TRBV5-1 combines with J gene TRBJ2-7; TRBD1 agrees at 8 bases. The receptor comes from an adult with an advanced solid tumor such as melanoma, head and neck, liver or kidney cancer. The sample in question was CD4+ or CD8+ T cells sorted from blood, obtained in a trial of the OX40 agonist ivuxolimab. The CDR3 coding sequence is TGCGCCAGCAGTTCAGGGGGCTGGTACGAGCAGTACTTC. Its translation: CASSSGGWYEQYF.